The 20 T cell receptor beta chains presented below share a single source sample, sequenced in a study of blood T cells in healthy people across ages. With a J-beta primer mix and a sample-barcoded 5' primer, a second PCR ran about 7 to 12 cycles. TCRdb reprocessed the 5' RACE reads with MiXCR, giving one entry per CDR3 protein. The table lists about 930,000 distinct CDR3 sequences, just under 30% of them singletons. A further study also used this sample, focusing on T cells of mothers and their children.

Input material: blood. All receptors derive from a woman in her thirties or forties in good health.

This clonotype was recorded a few times. CDR3 sequence (DNA): TGTGCCAGCAGCTCAAATCGGGGAGAGCAGTTCTTC. Its protein product is CASSSNRGEQFF. The chain is built from TRBV7-2 and TRBJ2-1, with TRBD2 as a possible D gene (5 bases). The CDR3 totals 12 residues. Germline CDR1 reads SGHTA; CDR2 reads FQGNSA. V was trimmed by 4 bases and J by 10 bases, leaving 11 bases between them.

The V and J genes are TRBV5-1 and TRBJ1-1; the D is unclear. Looked up from germline, CDR1 is SGHRS and CDR2 is YFSETQ. Trimming took off 3 bases at V and 2 bases at J, with 11 bases between the two ends. This CDR3 has 14 residues. The DNA of the CDR3 is TGCGCCAGCAGCTGGTCGGGCAGAAACACTGAAGCTTTCTTT. Translation gives CASSWSGRNTEAFF.

This clonotype came up a few times. V and J are TRBV9 and TRBJ2-2; tentatively, D is TRBD1 (5 bases). The V end was cut by 4 bases, the J end by 7 bases, with 14 bases between. The germline CDR1 and CDR2 sequences are SGDLS and YYNGEE. The CDR3 spans 14 residues. The chain's CDR3 is CASSRTTVIGELFF. The CDR3 bases are TGTGCCAGCAGCCGAACGACAGTCATCGGGGAGCTGTTTTTT.

As regards this clonotype: Its ends do not fully match the called genes, so a read error is possible. The rearrangement links TRBV5-1 to TRBJ2-3; the match to TRBD2 covers 8 bases. CDR1 is SGHRS, CDR2 YFSETQ, per germline. This CDR3 comprises 16 residues. CDR3 loop: CASSFTGLVDTDTRYF. CDR3 in DNA: TGCGCCAGCAGCTTTACGGGACTAGTGGATACAGATACGCGGTATTTT.

The V gene is TRBV14, the J gene TRBJ1-2; possible D gene TRBD1, 6 bases. V was shortened by 0 bases and J by 7 bases, with 12 bases between the two germline ends. This CDR3 contains 14 residues. Germline-derived CDR1 and CDR2 are SGHDN and FVKESK. DNA of the CDR3: TGTGCCAGCAGCCAAGATCTTGTCAGGGGTGGCTACACCTTC. This translates into CASSQDLVRGGYTF.

This sequence joins TRBV11-1 and TRBJ2-1, with no clear D. CDR3 size: 15 residues. Germline loops: CDR1 SGHAT, CDR2 FQDESV (reference sequence). V shed 3 bases and J shed 0 bases, with 9 bases lying between them. The CDR3 loop reads CASSLKPSSYNEQFF. The CDR3, as DNA: TGTGCCAGCAGCTTGAAGCCGAGCTCCTACAATGAGCAGTTCTTC.

This clonotype was counted at least ten times. DNA for the CDR3: TGCGCCAGCAGCCAGGCCCCAGGGACATACCAAGAGACCCAGTACTTC. This translates into CASSQAPGTYQETQYF. V gene TRBV4-3 combines with J gene TRBJ2-5; TRBD1 might be the D (6 bases). Germline V gene sequence: CDR1 LGHNA, CDR2 YSLEER. The V gene lost 3 bases and the J gene lost 0 bases, with 14 bases spanning the gap. This CDR3 has 16 amino acids.

About this clonotype: Its ends do not fully match the called genes, so a read error is possible. The chain carries TRBV7-2 and TRBJ1-4; 7 nucleotides match TRBD1. The CDR3 runs to 17 residues. Germline lookup yields CDR1 SGHTA and CDR2 FQGNSA. CDR3 sequence (DNA): TGTGCCGGCAGCTTATTAGGCAGGGGGAAGACTAATGAAAAACTGTTTTTT. Residues: CAGSLLGRGKTNEKLFF.

The chain has TRBV18 and TRBJ1-2; D is possibly TRBD1 (5 bases). Trimming shortened V by 2 bases and J by 1 base, and 17 bases separated the two germline ends. CDR1 and CDR2 (germline): KGHSH, LQKENI. The CDR3 sequence is 17 residues long. Written as DNA, the CDR3 is TGTGCCAGCTCACCATCGGGACCGGCGAGAAGTAACTATGGCTACACCTTC. Translating gives CASSPSGPARSNYGYTF.

The chain recombines TRBV6-5 with TRBJ2-5, with TRBD1 as a possible D gene (5 bases). CDR3 length equals 15 residues. The germline V gene has CDR1 MNHEY and CDR2 SVGAGI. The germline V and J ends were trimmed by 7 bases and 4 bases, with 19 bases remaining between them. This CDR3 reads CASTKIPGSPETQYF. The CDR3 DNA is TGTGCCAGCACCAAAATCCCAGGGTCCCCAGAGACCCAGTACTTC.

This clonotype was seen a handful of times. The chain has TRBV5-6 and TRBJ2-7; TRBD2 might be the D (5 bases). The CDR3 has 14 amino acids. V was pared by 3 bases and J by 0 bases, with 10 bases between. Germline assignment: CDR1 SGHDT and CDR2 YYEEEE. CDR3 in amino acids: CASSSREASYEQYF. CDR3 bases: TGTGCCAGCAGCTCCCGGGAAGCCTCCTACGAGCAGTACTTC. Combining the CDR3 with reference TRBV5-6 and TRBJ2-7 gives the whole variable domain DAGVTQSPTHLIKTRGQQVTLRCSPKSGHDTVSWYQQALGQGPQFIFQYYEEEERQRGNFPDRFSGHQFPNYSSELNVNALLLGDSALYLCASSSREASYEQYFGPGTRLTVT.

The chain carries TRBV4-3 and TRBJ2-7; 7 positions agree with TRBD1. V shed 3 bases, J shed 7 bases, and the junction held 3 bases outside the gene matches. There are 12 residues in the CDR3. Looked up from germline, CDR1 is LGHNA and CDR2 is YSLEER. The CDR3: CASSHAGGEQYF. The CDR3 DNA follows: TGCGCCAGCAGCCATGCAGGGGGTGAGCAGTACTTC.

This clonotype was detected only once. The chain links TRBV19 to TRBJ1-2; no reliable D call. Germline CDR1 is LNHDA and CDR2 is SQIVND (reference sequence). V was cut by 6 bases and J by 0 bases, with 14 bases left in between. The CDR3 is 15 amino acids. The DNA of the CDR3 is TGTGCCAGTAGCCCAACCCCCGGAACTAACTATGGCTACACCTTC. Residues: CASSPTPGTNYGYTF.

This clonotype was counted at least ten times. The chain combines TRBV6-5 with TRBJ2-7; D is perhaps TRBD1 (5 bases). This CDR3 comprises 13 residues. Looked up from germline, CDR1 is MNHEY and CDR2 is SVGAGI. The V and J ends lost 5 bases and 1 base respectively, with 9 bases between them. The CDR3 spells CASSHDRSYEQYF. CDR3 in DNA: TGTGCCAGCAGTCACGACAGATCCTACGAGCAGTACTTC.

The chain combines TRBV6-2 or TRBV6-3 with TRBJ1-1, with D perhaps matching TRBD1 (5 bases). CDR1 is MNHEY, CDR2 SVGEGT, per germline. The CDR3 covers 14 residues. V lost 4 bases and J lost 3, with 12 bases in between. The CDR3 loop is CASSWRGSHTEAFF. The CDR3 nucleotides read TGTGCCAGCAGTTGGAGGGGCAGTCACACTGAAGCTTTCTTT.

This clonotype showed up just a few times. This rearrangement joins TRBV7-9 to TRBJ1-5; D not resolved. Trimming took off 8 bases at V and 0 bases at J, with 5 bases between the two ends. The CDR3 is 12 amino acids. Per germline, CDR1 SEHNR and CDR2 FQNEAQ (reference sequence). The CDR3 region has the DNA TGTGCCAGCGGGAATAGCAATCAGCCCCAGCATTTT. It is translated as CASGNSNQPQHF. Full variable domain (rest looked up from reference TRBV7-9 and TRBJ1-5): DTGVSQNPRHKITKRGQNVTFRCDPISEHNRLYWYRQTLGQGPEFLTYFQNEAQLEKSRLLSDRFSAERPKGSFSTLEIQRTEQGDSAMYLCASGNSNQPQHFGDGTRLSIL.

This clonotype showed up many times. This chain connects TRBV29-1 to TRBJ1-1; tentative D call: TRBD1 (6 bases). The CDR3 covers 14 residues. Trimming pared 2 bases from V and 1 base from J, leaving 11 bases between. Germline V gives CDR1 SQVTM, CDR2 ANQGSEA. CDR3 DNA sequence: TGCAGCGTTGAAAATGGGGGGCAGAACACTGAAGCTTTCTTT. Translation: CSVENGGQNTEAFF.

Only a few counts were recorded for this clonotype. The chain is built from TRBV6-1 and TRBJ1-1; the D is unclear. The germline gives CDR1 MNHNS, CDR2 SASEGT. The CDR3 runs to 12 residues. The germline V and J ends were trimmed by 11 bases and 6 bases, with 16 bases remaining between them. The CDR3 DNA is TGTGCCGGTCCCCTCTCCGGTGCTGAAGCTTTCTTT. It encodes CAGPLSGAEAFF.

As to this clonotype: A much larger clone differs from this one at a single base, so this may be a read error. The chain recombines TRBV20-1 with TRBJ2-3; unclear D gene. The CDR3 has 12 amino acids. Per germline, CDR1 DFQATT and CDR2 SNEGSKA (reference sequence). The chain's CDR3 is CRAAKSPRTQYF. The CDR3 DNA is TGCAGGGCTGCTAAGTCGCCCCGGACGCAGTATTTT.

The chain couples TRBV5-5 to TRBJ2-7; the D gene is possibly TRBD1 (5 bases). Per germline, CDR1 SGHKS and CDR2 YYEKEE (reference sequence). Trimming stripped 4 bases from V and 2 bases from J, with 16 bases between. This CDR3 contains 15 residues. CDR3 amino acids: CASSLAGDSPYEQYF. The DNA for the CDR3 is TGTGCCAGCAGCCTCGCCGGCGACAGCCCCTACGAGCAGTACTTC.